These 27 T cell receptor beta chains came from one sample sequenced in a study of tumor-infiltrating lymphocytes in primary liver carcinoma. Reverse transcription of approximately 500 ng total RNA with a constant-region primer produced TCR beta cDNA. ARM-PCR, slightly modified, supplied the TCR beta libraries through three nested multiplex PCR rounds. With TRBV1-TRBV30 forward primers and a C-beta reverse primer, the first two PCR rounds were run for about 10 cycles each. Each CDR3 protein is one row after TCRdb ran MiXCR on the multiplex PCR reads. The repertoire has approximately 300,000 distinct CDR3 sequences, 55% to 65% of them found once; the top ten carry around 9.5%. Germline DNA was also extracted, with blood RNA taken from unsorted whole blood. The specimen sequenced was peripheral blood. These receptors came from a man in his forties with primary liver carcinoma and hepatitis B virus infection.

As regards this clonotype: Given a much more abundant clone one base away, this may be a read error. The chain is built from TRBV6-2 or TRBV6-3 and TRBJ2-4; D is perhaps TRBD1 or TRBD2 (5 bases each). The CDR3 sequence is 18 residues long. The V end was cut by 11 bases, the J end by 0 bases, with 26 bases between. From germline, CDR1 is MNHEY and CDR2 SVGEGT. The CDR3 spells CAVPTGTDPTLAKNIQYF. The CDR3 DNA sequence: TGTGCCGTACCAACCGGGACGGATCCGACTCTAGCCAAAAACATTCAGTACTTC.

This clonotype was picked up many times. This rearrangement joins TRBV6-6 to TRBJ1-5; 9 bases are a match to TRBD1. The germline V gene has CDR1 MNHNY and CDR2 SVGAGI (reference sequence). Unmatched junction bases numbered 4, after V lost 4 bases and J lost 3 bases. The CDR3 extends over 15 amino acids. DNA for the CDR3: TGTGCCAGCAGTTTAGGACAGGGGTACAATCAGCCCCAGCATTTT. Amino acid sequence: CASSLGQGYNQPQHF.

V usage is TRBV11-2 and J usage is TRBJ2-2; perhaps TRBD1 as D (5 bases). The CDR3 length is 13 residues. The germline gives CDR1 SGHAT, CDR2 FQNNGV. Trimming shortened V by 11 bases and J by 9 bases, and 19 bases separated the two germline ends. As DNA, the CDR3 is TGTGCCGCCAGGGTTTTGTCTTACAGGGAGCTGTTTTTT. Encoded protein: CAARVLSYRELFF.

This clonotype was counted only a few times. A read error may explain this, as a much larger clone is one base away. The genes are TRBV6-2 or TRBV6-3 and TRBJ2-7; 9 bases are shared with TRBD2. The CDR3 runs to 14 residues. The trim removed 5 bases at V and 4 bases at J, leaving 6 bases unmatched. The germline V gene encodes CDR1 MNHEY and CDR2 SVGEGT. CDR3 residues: CASSRTSESYEQYF. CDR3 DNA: TGTGCCAGCAGTCGGACTAGCGAGAGTTACGAGCAGTACTTC.

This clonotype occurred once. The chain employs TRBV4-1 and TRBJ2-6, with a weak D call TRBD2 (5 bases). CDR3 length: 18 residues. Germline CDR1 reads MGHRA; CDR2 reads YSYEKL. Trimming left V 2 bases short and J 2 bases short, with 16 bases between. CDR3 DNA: TGCGCCAGCAGCCAACCGGGAATGGGTATTCCTGGGGCCAACGTCCTGACTTTC. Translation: CASSQPGMGIPGANVLTF.

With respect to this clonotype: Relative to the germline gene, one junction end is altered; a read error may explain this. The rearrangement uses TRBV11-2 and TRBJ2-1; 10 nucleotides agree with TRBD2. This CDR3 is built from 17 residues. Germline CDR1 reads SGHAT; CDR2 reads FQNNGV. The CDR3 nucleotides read TGTGCCGGCAGCTTAGAAACGGTGGGACTAGCGAACAATGAGCAGTTCTTC. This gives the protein CAGSLETVGLANNEQFF.

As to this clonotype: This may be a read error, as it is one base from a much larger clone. The CDR3 spells CASSHSARGKSSPLHF. Written as DNA, the CDR3 is TGTGCCAGCAGTCACTCGGCACGGGGGAAAAGTTCACCCCTCCACTTT. This sequence joins TRBV12-3 or TRBV12-4 and TRBJ1-6, with D possibly TRBD1 on 5 matching bases. With 5 bases removed from V and 9 bases from J, the gap between germline ends came to 20 bases. The CDR3 is 16 amino acids.

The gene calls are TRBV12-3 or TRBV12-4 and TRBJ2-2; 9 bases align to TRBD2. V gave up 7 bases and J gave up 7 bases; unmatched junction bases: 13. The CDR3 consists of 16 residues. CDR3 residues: CASTEGGSGSIGELFF. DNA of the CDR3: TGTGCCAGCACCGAGGGGGGTAGCGGGAGTATCGGGGAGCTGTTTTTT.

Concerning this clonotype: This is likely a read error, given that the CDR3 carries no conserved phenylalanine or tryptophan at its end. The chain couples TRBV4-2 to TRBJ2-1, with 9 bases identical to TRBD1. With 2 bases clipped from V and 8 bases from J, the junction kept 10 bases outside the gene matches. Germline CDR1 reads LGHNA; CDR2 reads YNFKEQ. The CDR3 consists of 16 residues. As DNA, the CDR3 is TGTGCCAGCAGCCAAATGAGGACAGGGGTTTCTGATGAGCAGTTCCTC. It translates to CASSQMRTGVSDEQFL.

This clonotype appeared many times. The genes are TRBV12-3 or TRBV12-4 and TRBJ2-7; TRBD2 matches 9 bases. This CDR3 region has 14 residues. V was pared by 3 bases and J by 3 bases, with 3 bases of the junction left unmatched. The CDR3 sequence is CASSFGLASYEQYF. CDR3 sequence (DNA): TGTGCCAGCAGTTTCGGACTAGCGAGCTACGAGCAGTACTTC.

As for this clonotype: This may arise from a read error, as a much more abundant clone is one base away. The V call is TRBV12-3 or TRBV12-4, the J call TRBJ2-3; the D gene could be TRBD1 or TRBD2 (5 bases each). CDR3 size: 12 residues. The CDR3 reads CASSPLGDTQCF. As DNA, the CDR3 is TGTGCCAGCAGTCCCTTGGGGGATACGCAGTGTTTT.

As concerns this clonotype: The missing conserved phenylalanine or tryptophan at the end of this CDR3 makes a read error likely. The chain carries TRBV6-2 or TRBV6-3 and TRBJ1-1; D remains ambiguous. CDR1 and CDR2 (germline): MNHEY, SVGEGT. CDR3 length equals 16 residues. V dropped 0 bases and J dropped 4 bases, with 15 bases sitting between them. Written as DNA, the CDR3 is TGTGCCAGCAGTTACTCCGTAAACCTCATGATCACTGAAGCTTTCTCT. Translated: CASSYSVNLMITEAFS.

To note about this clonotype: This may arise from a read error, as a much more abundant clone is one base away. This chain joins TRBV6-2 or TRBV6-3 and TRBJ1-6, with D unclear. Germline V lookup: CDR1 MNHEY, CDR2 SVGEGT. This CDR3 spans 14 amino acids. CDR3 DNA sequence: TGTGCCAGCAGTTACGATGCGATTGTTTCACCCCTCCAGTTT. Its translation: CASSYDAIVSPLQF.

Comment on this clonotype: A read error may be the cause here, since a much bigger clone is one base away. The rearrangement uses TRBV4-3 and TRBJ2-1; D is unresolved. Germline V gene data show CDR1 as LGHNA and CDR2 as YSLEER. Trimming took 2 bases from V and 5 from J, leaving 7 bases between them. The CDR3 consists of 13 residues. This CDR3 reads CASSQIPNNEQFF. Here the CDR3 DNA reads TGCGCCAGCAGCCAAATCCCAAACAATGAGCAGTTCTTC.

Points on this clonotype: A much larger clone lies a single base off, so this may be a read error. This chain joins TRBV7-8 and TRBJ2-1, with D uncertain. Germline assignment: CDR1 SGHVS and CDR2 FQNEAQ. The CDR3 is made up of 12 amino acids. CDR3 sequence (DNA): TGTGCCAGCAGCTTACCTAACAATGTGCAGTTCTTC. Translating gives CASSLPNNVQFF.

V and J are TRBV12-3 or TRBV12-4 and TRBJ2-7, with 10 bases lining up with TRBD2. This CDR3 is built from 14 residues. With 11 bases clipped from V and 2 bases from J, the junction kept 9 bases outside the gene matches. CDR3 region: CAFRRTSGTYEQYF. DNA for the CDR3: TGTGCCTTTAGAAGGACTAGCGGTACCTACGAGCAGTACTTC.

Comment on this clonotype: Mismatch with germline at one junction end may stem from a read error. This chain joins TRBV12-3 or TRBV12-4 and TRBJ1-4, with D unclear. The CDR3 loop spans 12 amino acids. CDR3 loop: CTSSGPNEKLFF. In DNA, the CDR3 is TGTACCAGCAGTGGTCCTAATGAAAAACTGTTTTTT.

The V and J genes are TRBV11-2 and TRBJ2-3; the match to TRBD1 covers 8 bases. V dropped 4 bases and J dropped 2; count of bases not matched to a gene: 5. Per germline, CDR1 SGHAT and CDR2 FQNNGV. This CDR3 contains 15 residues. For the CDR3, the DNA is TGTGCCAGCAGCTCGAGACAGGGGAACACAGATACGCAGTATTTT. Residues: CASSSRQGNTDTQYF. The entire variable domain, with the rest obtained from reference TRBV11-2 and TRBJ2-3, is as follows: EAGVAQSPRYKIIEKRQSVAFWCNPISGHATLYWYQQILGQGPKLLIQFQNNGVVDDSQLPKDRFSAERLKGVDSTLKIQPAKLEDSAVYLCASSSRQGNTDTQYFGPGTRLTVL.

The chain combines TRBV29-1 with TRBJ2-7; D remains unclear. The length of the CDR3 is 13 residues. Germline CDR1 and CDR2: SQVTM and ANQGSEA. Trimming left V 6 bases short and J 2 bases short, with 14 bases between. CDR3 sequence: CSVAAGVAYEQYF. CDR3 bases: TGCAGCGTCGCCGCTGGGGTGGCCTACGAGCAGTACTTC.

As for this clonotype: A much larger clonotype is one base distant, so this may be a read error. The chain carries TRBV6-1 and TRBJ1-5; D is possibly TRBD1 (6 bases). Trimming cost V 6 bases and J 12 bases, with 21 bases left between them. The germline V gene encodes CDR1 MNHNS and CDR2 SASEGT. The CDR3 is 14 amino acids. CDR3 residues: CASRDRQAFGVQHF. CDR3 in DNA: TGTGCCAGCAGAGACAGACAGGCGTTCGGGGTCCAGCATTTT.

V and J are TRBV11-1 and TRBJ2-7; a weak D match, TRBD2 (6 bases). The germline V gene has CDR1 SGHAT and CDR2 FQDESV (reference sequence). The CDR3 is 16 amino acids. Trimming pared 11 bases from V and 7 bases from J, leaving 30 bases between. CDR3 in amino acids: CADSLAPRGRIYEQYF. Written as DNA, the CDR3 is TGTGCCGACAGCTTAGCCCCCCGGGGGAGAATTTATGAGCAGTACTTC.

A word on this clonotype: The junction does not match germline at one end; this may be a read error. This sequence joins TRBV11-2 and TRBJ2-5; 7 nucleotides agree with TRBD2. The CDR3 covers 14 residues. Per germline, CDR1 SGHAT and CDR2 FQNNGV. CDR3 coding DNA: TGTGACAGCAGGCGTCCGGGAGGCCAAGAGACTCAGTACTTC. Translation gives CDSRRPGGQETQYF. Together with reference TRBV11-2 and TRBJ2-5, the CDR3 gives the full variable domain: EAGVAQSPRYKIIEKRQSVAFWCNPISGHATLYWYQQILGQGPKLLIQFQNNGVVDDSQLPKDRFSAERLKGVDSTLKIQPAKLEDSAVYLCDSRRPGGQETQYFGPGTRLLVL.

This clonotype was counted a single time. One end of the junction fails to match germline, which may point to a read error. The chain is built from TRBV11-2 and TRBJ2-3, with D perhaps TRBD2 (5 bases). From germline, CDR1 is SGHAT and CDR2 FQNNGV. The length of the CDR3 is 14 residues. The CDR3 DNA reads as TGCGCCAACAGCTTAGGAGCGGTCACAGATACGCAGTATTTT. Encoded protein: CANSLGAVTDTQYF.

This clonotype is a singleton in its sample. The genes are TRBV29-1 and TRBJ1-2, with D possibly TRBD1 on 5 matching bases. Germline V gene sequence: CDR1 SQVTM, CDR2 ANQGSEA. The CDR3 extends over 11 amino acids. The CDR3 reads CNVGGTSGYTF. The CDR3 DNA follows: TGCAACGTCGGAGGGACGAGTGGCTACACCTTC.

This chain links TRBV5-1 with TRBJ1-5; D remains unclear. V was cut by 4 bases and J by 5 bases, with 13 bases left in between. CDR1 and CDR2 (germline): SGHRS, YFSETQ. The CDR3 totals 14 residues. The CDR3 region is CASSLGGYHQPQHF. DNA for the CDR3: TGCGCCAGCAGCCTCGGAGGGTACCATCAGCCCCAGCATTTT. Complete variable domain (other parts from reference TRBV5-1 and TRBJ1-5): KAGVTQTPRYLIKTRGQQVTLSCSPISGHRSVSWYQQTPGQGLQFLFEYFSETQRNKGNFPGRFSGRQFSNSRSEMNVSTLELGDSALYLCASSLGGYHQPQHFGDGTRLSIL.

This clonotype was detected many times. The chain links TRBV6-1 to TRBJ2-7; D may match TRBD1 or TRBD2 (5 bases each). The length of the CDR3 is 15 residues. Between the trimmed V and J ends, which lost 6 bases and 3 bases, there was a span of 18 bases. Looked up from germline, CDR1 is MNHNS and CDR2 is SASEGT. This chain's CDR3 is CASSVSRGLGYEQYF. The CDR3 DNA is TGTGCCAGCAGCGTTTCGAGGGGCCTGGGCTACGAGCAGTACTTC.

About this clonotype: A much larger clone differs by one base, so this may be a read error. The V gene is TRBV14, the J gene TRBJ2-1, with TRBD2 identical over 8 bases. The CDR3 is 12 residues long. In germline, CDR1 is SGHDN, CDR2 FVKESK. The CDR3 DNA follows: TGTGCCAGCAGCCGGACTAGCAATGTGCAGTTCTTC. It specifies CASSRTSNVQFF.